The 30 T cell receptor beta chains below all came from one sample that was sequenced in a study of CD8+ T cells in alopecia areata (dated by TCRdb to the late 2010s). Library construction relied on the immunoSEQ multiplex PCR assay. For TCR sequencing, RNA was extracted from every sample and reverse transcribed into cDNA to serve as template. The immuneACCESS repertoire file appears here via TCRdb, limited to in-frame rearrangements. These files lack a portion of the clones; in checked studies, under half of the deficit traces to unresolved V genes, and the cause of the others is not known. Across this sample there are around 60,000 clones, with about 40% seen only once. The leading ten clones occupy 45% to 60% of the sample. The sequenced sample was NKG2D-low CD8+ T cells sorted from blood. Reading the label with the study, this specimen's cell subset or site is: sorted CD8+ NKG2D-low blood T cells. The receptor set was obtained from a human donor with alopecia areata.

This clone was detected a few times. This chain's CDR3 is CASSQDLGNEQFF. In DNA form, the CDR3 reads TGCGCCAGCAGCCAAGATCTCGGCAATGAGCAGTTCTTC. The chain combines TRBV4-1 with TRBJ2-1; no firm D call. Deletions cut 0 bases from V and 6 bases from J, with 6 bases between. The V gene's germline CDR1 is MGHRA and CDR2 YSYEKL. This CDR3 is built from 13 residues.

The J gene is TRBJ2-3, the V gene TRBV4-2; tentatively, D is TRBD1 or TRBD2 (6 bases each). Germline V gene lookup returns CDR1 LGHNA and CDR2 YNFKEQ. V lost 6 bases, J lost 1 base, and 14 bases lay in between. This CDR3 has 15 residues. The CDR3 DNA is TGTGCCAGCAGTTCAGGGGAGGTAGGCACAGATACGCAGTATTTT. It yields the protein CASSSGEVGTDTQYF.

The V call is TRBV7-9, the J call TRBJ2-1; D call uncertain. Between the trimmed V and J ends, which lost 2 bases and 15 bases, there was a span of 11 bases. CDR3 size: 11 residues. From germline, CDR1 is SEHNR and CDR2 FQNEAQ (reference sequence). DNA for the CDR3: TGTGCCAGCAGCTTAAAGACCGCGGCGTTCTTC. Amino acids: CASSLKTAAFF. The variable domain in full, with the rest retrieved from reference TRBV7-9 and TRBJ2-1, is DTGVSQNPRHKITKRGQNVTFRCDPISEHNRLYWYRQTLGQGPEFLTYFQNEAQLEKSRLLSDRFSAERPKGSFSTLEIQRTEQGDSAMYLCASSLKTAAFFGPGTRLTVL.

This clone was seen more than once but under ten times. The limits of the CDR3 on the DNA are not certain, so only TCRdb's listed CDR3 is given. The chain uses TRBV7-9 and TRBJ2-1. Ends included, the CDR3 has 11 residues. Germline values: CDR1 SEHNR, CDR2 FQNEAQ (reference sequence). The CDR3 loop reads CASSWGAGAFF.

V gene TRBV2 combines with J gene TRBJ1-4; the D is unclear. The CDR3 totals 13 residues. Germline assignment: CDR1 SNHLY and CDR2 FYNNEI. V was pared by 10 bases and J by 3 bases, with 12 bases between. CDR3: CATPAGPNEKLFF. The CDR3 coding sequence is TGTGCCACCCCAGCGGGTCCTAATGAAAAACTGTTTTTT. Full variable domain (remainder filled in from reference TRBV2 and TRBJ1-4): EPEVTQTPSHQVTQMGQEVILRCVPISNHLYFYWYRQILGQKVEFLVSFYNNEISEKSEIFDDQFSVERPDGSNFTLKIRSTKLEDSAMYFCATPAGPNEKLFFGSGTQLSVL.

The genes are TRBV29-1 and TRBJ1-1; D unclear. The germline V gene has CDR1 SQVTM and CDR2 ANQGSEA. V dropped 6 bases and J dropped 3 bases, with 11 bases sitting between them. The CDR3 totals 12 residues. The CDR3 DNA follows: TGCAGCGTCCTTGGACTAGACACTGAAGCTTTCTTT. Protein: CSVLGLDTEAFF.

V gene TRBV27 combines with J gene TRBJ2-7; D is undetermined. This CDR3 has 15 amino acids. Germline V gene sequence: CDR1 MNHEY, CDR2 SMNVEV (reference sequence). The V end was cut by 5 bases, the J end by 3 bases, with 17 bases between. The CDR3 is CASSQTPGLFYEQYF. The CDR3 region has the DNA TGTGCCAGCAGTCAAACTCCCGGCCTATTCTACGAGCAGTACTTC.

This clone was detected a few times. The chain couples TRBV5-1 to TRBJ2-3; D is perhaps TRBD1 (6 bases). Trimming stripped 4 bases from V and 2 bases from J, with 14 bases between. There are 15 residues in the CDR3. Germline-derived CDR1 and CDR2 are SGHRS and YFSETQ. The CDR3 DNA reads as TGCGCCAGCAGCCCCTCCGGGACATCCACAGATACGCAGTATTTT. Its protein is CASSPSGTSTDTQYF.

The chain is built from TRBV23-1 and TRBJ2-1, with 8 bases identical to TRBD2. TRBV23-1 is known as an ORF, though its function is uncertain. The CDR3 consists of 17 residues. With 6 bases clipped from V and 8 bases from J, the junction kept 18 bases outside the gene matches. CDR3 coding DNA: TGCGCCAGCAGACCAGACACCGCGGGGGGTCATAGCGATGAGCAGTTCTTC. This encodes CASRPDTAGGHSDEQFF.

This chain links TRBV6-6 with TRBJ2-1; D is undetermined. This CDR3 is built from 12 residues. The V end was cut by 5 bases, the J end by 3 bases, with 5 bases between. Germline V CDR1 and CDR2: MNHNY, SVGAGI (reference sequence). CDR3 in DNA: TGTGCCAGCAGTCCAAACTACAATGAGCAGTTCTTC. Translating it yields CASSPNYNEQFF.

V gene TRBV5-1 combines with J gene TRBJ2-7; 8 bases map to TRBD2. Germline assignment: CDR1 SGHRS and CDR2 YFSETQ. This CDR3 is 13 amino acids long. J lost 6 bases, V lost 5 bases, and 7 bases had no gene match. DNA for the CDR3: TGCGCCAGCAGTCGACTAGCGCGGACCGAGCAGTACTTC. It translates to CASSRLARTEQYF.

This clone was counted only a few times. This chain connects TRBV7-9 to TRBJ1-2; D is undetermined. Germline values: CDR1 SEHNR, CDR2 FQNEAQ (reference sequence). The CDR3 has 13 amino acids. V lost 2 bases and J lost 3, with 7 bases in between. DNA of the CDR3: TGTGCCAGCAGCTTATTGATAGACTATGGCTACACCTTC. Its translation: CASSLLIDYGYTF.

The CDR3 loop is CSTCTASDTQYF. The DNA for the CDR3 is TGCAGCACCTGCACAGCTTCAGATACGCAGTATTTT. V is TRBV29-1 and J is TRBJ2-3, with D unclear. V was cut by 8 bases and J by 4 bases, with 13 bases left in between. The germline gives CDR1 SQVTM, CDR2 ANQGSEA. This CDR3 has 12 amino acids.

This chain joins TRBV29-1 and TRBJ2-4, with unresolved D. This CDR3 has 12 residues. Between the trimmed V and J ends, which lost 1 base and 3 bases, there was a span of 4 bases. Germline lookup yields CDR1 SQVTM and CDR2 ANQGSEA. The CDR3 nucleotides read TGCAGCGTTGAAGGGAACAAAAACATTCAGTACTTC. This translates into CSVEGNKNIQYF.

V gene TRBV27 combines with J gene TRBJ1-5; no clear D. V was clipped by 8 bases and J by 3 bases, with 20 bases between them. Germline values: CDR1 MNHEY, CDR2 SMNVEV (reference sequence). This CDR3 has 16 amino acids. Here the CDR3 reads CASSISYSASNQPQHF. The CDR3 coding sequence is TGTGCCAGCTCGATTTCCTATTCAGCCTCCAATCAGCCCCAGCATTTT.

This clone was seen a handful of times. The gene calls are TRBV28 and TRBJ1-1; D gene uncertain. CDR3 length: 19 residues. The germline CDR1 and CDR2 sequences are MDHEN and SYDVKM. The V gene lost 5 bases and the J gene lost 0 bases, with 25 bases spanning the gap. The CDR3 reads CASSPKTRPVVLMNTEAFF. CDR3 bases: TGTGCCAGCAGTCCAAAAACCCGTCCCGTGGTGCTCATGAACACTGAAGCTTTCTTT.

This clone has at least ten counts. The gene calls are TRBV7-9 and TRBJ2-7; D gene unclear. Germline V gene sequence: CDR1 SEHNR, CDR2 FQNEAQ (reference sequence). The CDR3 runs 12 residues. V was shortened by 5 bases and J by 5 bases, with 10 bases between the two germline ends. The CDR3 nucleotides are TGTGCCAGCAGCCCTCGTCTGGACGAGCAGTACTTC. It encodes CASSPRLDEQYF.

Regarding this clone: A read error may explain this, as a much larger clone is one base away. V is TRBV4-3 and J is TRBJ2-7; TRBD2 might be the D (7 bases). Germline V lookup: CDR1 LGHNA, CDR2 YSLEER. This CDR3 comprises 19 residues. DNA of the CDR3: TGCGCCCGCAGCCAAGGGGGGTTCGAAGGGGGGGGGCCCTCCTACGAGCAGTACTTC. It yields the protein CARSQGGFEGGGPSYEQYF.

The gene calls are TRBV2 and TRBJ2-5, with 8 bases matching TRBD1. The DNA end favors TRBJ2-7, so the J call may be wrong. This CDR3 contains 15 residues. Germline V gene data show CDR1 as SNHLY and CDR2 as FYNNEI. The CDR3 protein is CASLNRQGSSYEQYF. Here the CDR3 DNA reads TGTGCCAGCCTTAATCGACAGGGGAGCTCCTACGAGCAGTACTTC.

The V gene is TRBV6-1, the J gene TRBJ2-1, with D tentatively TRBD1 or TRBD2 (5 bases each). Germline V gene lookup returns CDR1 MNHNS and CDR2 SASEGT. Trimming took 6 bases from V and 5 from J, leaving 17 bases between them. The CDR3 has 15 amino acids. Here the CDR3 reads CASRLGSGINNEQFF. As DNA, the CDR3 is TGTGCCAGCAGACTAGGCTCAGGGATCAACAATGAGCAGTTCTTC.

This clone was seen a few times. The gene calls are TRBV12-5 and TRBJ2-3, with D possibly TRBD2 on 6 matching bases. Germline-derived CDR1 and CDR2 are LGHNT and FRNRAP. The V and J ends lost 5 bases and 4 bases respectively, with 10 bases between them. This CDR3 contains 13 residues. The CDR3 DNA reads TGTGCTAGTGGTCTATCGGGGGCAGATACGCAGTATTTT. The encoded protein is CASGLSGADTQYF.

The genes are TRBV29-1 and TRBJ2-5, with no clear D. CDR3 length: 12 amino acids. V lost 4 bases to trimming and J lost 2 bases, with 8 bases between them. Germline assignment: CDR1 SQVTM and CDR2 ANQGSEA. In DNA form, the CDR3 reads TGCAGCGTTGCGTGGGCACAAGAGACCCAGTACTTC. Its translation is CSVAWAQETQYF.

This clone was seen more than once but under ten times. The V gene is TRBV2, the J gene TRBJ2-2; 13 nucleotides align to TRBD2. V trimming: 1 base; J trimming: 5 bases; junction bases outside the gene matches: 13. The CDR3 is made up of 20 amino acids. Germline V gene sequence: CDR1 SNHLY, CDR2 FYNNEI. The CDR3 sequence: CASSEVGGTSGILRTGELFF. The CDR3 DNA is TGTGCCAGCAGTGAAGTCGGAGGGACTAGCGGGATCCTCAGGACCGGGGAGCTGTTTTTT. Combining the CDR3 with reference TRBV2 and TRBJ2-2 gives the whole variable domain EPEVTQTPSHQVTQMGQEVILRCVPISNHLYFYWYRQILGQKVEFLVSFYNNEISEKSEIFDDQFSVERPDGSNFTLKIRSTKLEDSAMYFCASSEVGGTSGILRTGELFFGEGSRLTVL.

The chain joins TRBV27 to TRBJ2-7, with a possible D match to TRBD1 (5 bases). The germline V gene encodes CDR1 MNHEY and CDR2 SMNVEV (reference sequence). There are 13 residues in the CDR3. V lost 3 bases and J 1 base, leaving 7 bases between the germline ends. CDR3 residues: CASSLDTSYEQYF. CDR3 coding DNA: TGTGCCAGCAGTTTGGACACATCCTACGAGCAGTACTTC.

The J gene is TRBJ2-7, the V gene TRBV7-8, with 8 bases lining up with TRBD2. Germline V gives CDR1 SGHVS, CDR2 FQNEAQ. V shed 2 bases and J 5 bases; nucleotides not matched to a gene: 11. The CDR3 totals 16 residues. CDR3 residues: CASSLSGSRDGHEQYF. The CDR3 nucleotides are TGTGCCAGCAGCTTAAGCGGGAGTCGCGACGGCCACGAGCAGTACTTC. Drawing the rest from reference TRBV7-8 and TRBJ2-7, the complete variable domain is GAGVSQSPRYKVAKRGQDVALRCDPISGHVSLFWYQQALGQGPEFLTYFQNEAQLDKSGLPSDRFFAERPEGSVSTLKIQRTQQEDSAVYLCASSLSGSRDGHEQYFGPGTRLTVT.

The sample holds a few counts of this clone. DNA of the CDR3: TGTGCCAGTAGAGGGGTACCCGACGAGCAGTACTTC. It is translated as CASRGVPDEQYF. The rearrangement links TRBV19 to TRBJ2-7, with D perhaps matching TRBD1 (5 bases). CDR3 length: 12 amino acids. Germline assignment: CDR1 LNHDA and CDR2 SQIVND (reference sequence). Deletions cut 6 bases from V and 5 bases from J, with 11 bases between.

The chain is built from TRBV30 and TRBJ1-6; possible D gene TRBD1, 6 bases. Germline lookup yields CDR1 GTSNPN and CDR2 SVGIG (reference sequence). The V and J ends lost 0 bases and 10 bases respectively, with 25 bases between them. The CDR3 spans 18 residues. CDR3 sequence: CAWSVMDWSGEVWSPLHF. The CDR3, as DNA: TGTGCCTGGAGTGTAATGGATTGGTCAGGGGAAGTTTGGTCACCCCTCCACTTT.

Written as DNA, the CDR3 is TGTGCCAGCAGCTTAGAGGGCGGGAGCTCCTACGAGCAGTACTTC. It encodes CASSLEGGSSYEQYF. The genes are TRBV7-9 and TRBJ2-7; 7 bases agree with TRBD2. This CDR3 is built from 15 residues. Losses at the gene ends were 1 base for V and 0 bases for J; bases not matched to a gene: 3. Germline V lookup: CDR1 SEHNR, CDR2 FQNEAQ (reference sequence).

This clone has only a few counts. The rearrangement links TRBV29-1 to TRBJ1-2; no definite D call. The CDR3 extends over 12 amino acids. The V gene's germline CDR1 is SQVTM and CDR2 ANQGSEA. The V end was cut by 7 bases, the J end by 0 bases, with 9 bases between. CDR3 nucleotide sequence: TGCAGCGCCGCTAGTACTAACTATGGCTACACCTTC. It codes for CSAASTNYGYTF.

This clone was detected only a few times. J is TRBJ2-7 and V is TRBV28, with D tentatively TRBD1 (5 bases). The CDR3 sequence is 14 residues long. Germline assignment: CDR1 MDHEN and CDR2 SYDVKM. V was shortened by 2 bases and J by 2 bases, with 10 bases between the two germline ends. CDR3 sequence (DNA): TGTGCCAGCAGTTTAGCAGGGCCCGCCTACGAGCAGTACTTC. Its translation is CASSLAGPAYEQYF.